Shown below are 4 T cell receptor beta chains from a single sample sequenced in a study of blood T cell repertoires in COVID-19. Sequencing used immunoSEQ multiplex PCR; TCRdb keeps in-frame clones, though not all of them. Of more than 100,000 clones listed, 80% to 90% are singletons. Sequences were obtained from peripheral blood. Source of these receptors: a woman in her seventies with acute or convalescent COVID-19.

The V and J genes are TRBV5-1 and TRBJ2-7; 9 bases agree with TRBD1. V lost 0 bases and J lost 5; bases outside the gene matches: 3. The CDR3 is 14 amino acids. Germline V CDR1 and CDR2: SGHRS, YFSETQ. CDR3 DNA: TGCGCCAGCAGCTTGGGGGACAGGGTCCACGAGCAGTACTTC. It encodes CASSLGDRVHEQYF.

The gene calls are TRBV7-9 and TRBJ2-3, with D unclear. V was trimmed by 5 bases and J by 1 base, leaving 10 bases between them. The germline gives CDR1 SEHNR, CDR2 FQNEAQ (reference sequence). The CDR3 runs 14 residues. The CDR3 DNA follows: TGTGCCAGCAGCCCTGGAGAAGGCACAGATACGCAGTATTTT. Encoded protein: CASSPGEGTDTQYF.

The CDR3 nucleotides read TGTGCCAGCAGTTTATCGGGGGGCTATGGCTACACCTTC. Translation: CASSLSGGYGYTF. The genes are TRBV27 and TRBJ1-2; D might be TRBD1 (5 bases). Germline values: CDR1 MNHEY, CDR2 SMNVEV (reference sequence). V was clipped by 0 bases and J by 4 bases, with 6 bases between them. The CDR3 has 13 amino acids.

The V call is TRBV28, the J call TRBJ1-2; tentatively, D is TRBD1 (6 bases). V was clipped by 4 bases and J by 8 bases, with 17 bases between them. The V gene's germline CDR1 is MDHEN and CDR2 SYDVKM. CDR3 size: 14 residues. This chain's CDR3 is CASSYRDITRGYTF. CDR3 nucleotides: TGTGCCAGCAGTTATAGGGACATTACTCGAGGCTACACCTTC.